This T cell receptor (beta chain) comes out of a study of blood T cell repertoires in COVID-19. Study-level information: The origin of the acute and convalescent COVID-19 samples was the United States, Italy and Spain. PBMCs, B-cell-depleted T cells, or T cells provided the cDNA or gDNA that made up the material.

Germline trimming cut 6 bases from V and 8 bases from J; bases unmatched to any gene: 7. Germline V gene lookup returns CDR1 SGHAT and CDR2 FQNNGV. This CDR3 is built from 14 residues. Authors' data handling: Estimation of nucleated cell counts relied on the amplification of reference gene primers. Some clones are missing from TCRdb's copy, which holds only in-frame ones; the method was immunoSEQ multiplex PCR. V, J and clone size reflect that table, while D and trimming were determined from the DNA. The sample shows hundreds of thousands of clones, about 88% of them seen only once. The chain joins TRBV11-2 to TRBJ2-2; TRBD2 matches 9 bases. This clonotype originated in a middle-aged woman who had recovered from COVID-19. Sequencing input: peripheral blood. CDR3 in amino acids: CASRHAGGRGELFF. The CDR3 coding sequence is TGTGCCAGCAGACACGCGGGGGGGCGAGGGGAGCTGTTTTTT.